This is a list of T cell receptor beta chains from one sample in a study of human T cells and chemical hapten exposure. MiXCR was run by TCRdb on the RACE reads, yielding one entry per CDR3 protein. The data show under 100,000 distinct CDR3 sequences, more than 10% seen once. The sample consisted of whole blood, taken in connection with sensitization to the hapten diphenylcyclopropenone (DPC). These receptors originate from a woman between 45 and 65 years old with alopecia areata. Some clones in this sample may be carry-over from other donors' samples. Both conserved end residues are part of each CDR3. Fields, in order: V gene, CDR3 length, CDR3 protein.

v_call: TRBV6-2/TRBV6-3
cdr3_length: 18
cdr3_aa: CASRGLAGRQGWRDTQYF

v_call: TRBV20-1
cdr3_length: 14
cdr3_aa: CSAAGTGSSYEQYF

v_call: TRBV2
cdr3_length: 17
cdr3_aa: CASSSLAWTSGANVLTF

v_call: TRBV3-1
cdr3_length: 18
cdr3_aa: CASSRSAGRFLNQETQYF

v_call: TRBV11-3
cdr3_length: 15
cdr3_aa: CASSFSSGSSYEQYF

v_call: TRBV24-1
cdr3_length: 17
cdr3_aa: CAKPGLAGSGWTDTQYF

v_call: TRBV7-3
cdr3_length: 13
cdr3_aa: CASSTTGAGEQFF

v_call: TRBV7-2
cdr3_length: 15
cdr3_aa: CASSPRTGARVEQFF

v_call: TRBV11-2
cdr3_length: 18
cdr3_aa: CASSLVPSGGSSYNEQFF

v_call: TRBV29-1
cdr3_length: 14
cdr3_aa: CSVGGLNSNQPQHF

v_call: TRBV27
cdr3_length: 15
cdr3_aa: CASSLEAGGPHEQYF

v_call: TRBV5-6
cdr3_length: 16
cdr3_aa: CASSLLGQGVRDEAFF

v_call: TRBV7-4
cdr3_length: 15
cdr3_aa: CASSLPGQNTGELFF

v_call: TRBV28
cdr3_length: 15
cdr3_aa: CASTTYRGGTYEQYF

v_call: TRBV29-1
cdr3_length: 13
cdr3_aa: CRVGQTPRDEQFF

v_call: TRBV12-3/TRBV12-4
cdr3_length: 15
cdr3_aa: CASSAQDRGNTEAFF

v_call: TRBV7-3
cdr3_length: 19
cdr3_aa: CASSLRGTSGSMGTGELFF

v_call: TRBV30
cdr3_length: 15
cdr3_aa: CAWSPGLLSNQPQHF

v_call: TRBV2
cdr3_length: 12
cdr3_aa: CASSEAAGELFF

v_call: TRBV2
cdr3_length: 13
cdr3_aa: CASKPGLAGEQYF

v_call: TRBV20-1
cdr3_length: 15
cdr3_aa: CSASLRVVKGEKLFF

v_call: TRBV20-1
cdr3_length: 14
cdr3_aa: CSASSSGYTDTQYF

v_call: TRBV11-3
cdr3_length: 13
cdr3_aa: CASSRQGANEAFF

v_call: TRBV20-1
cdr3_length: 12
cdr3_aa: CSATQPNYGYTF

v_call: TRBV27
cdr3_length: 15
cdr3_aa: CASSFAPGSGNTIYF

v_call: TRBV12-5
cdr3_length: 13
cdr3_aa: CASGSSGANVLTF

v_call: TRBV10-3
cdr3_length: 15
cdr3_aa: CAIGVRDSSNSPLHF

v_call: TRBV28
cdr3_length: 15
cdr3_aa: CASSLTGQDNYGYTF